Sequencing of this TCR beta chain was carried out in a study of T-cell reconstitution after alpha-beta-depleted transplantation in children. Preparation of the TCRbeta library was carried out with unique molecular identifiers. TCRdb redid the calling of the PCR reads with MiXCR, one entry per CDR3 protein. This sample has about a million distinct CDR3 sequences, with 25% to 30% found just once. In this sample, this clonotype turned up a few times. Its target is unknown. This CDR3 spans 15 amino acids. Trimming at V came to 5 bases and at J to 8 bases, leaving 10 bases not matched to a gene. Overall study findings and caveats: Among T cells one year after transplant, newly produced cells accounted for most counts and diversity. Some patients owed their high day-60 TCRbeta diversity to surviving recipient T cells and thymic progenitors. Two months or so post-transplant, alpha-beta T cells reportedly derived from several hundred expanded graft clones.

This sequence joins TRBV12-3 or TRBV12-4 and TRBJ2-1; 9 bases agree with TRBD2. Material: PBMCs, mostly from graft donor cells, obtained 360 days after TCRalphabeta/CD19-depleted stem cell transplant. The origin of this receptor is a boy under two years old who had a stem cell transplant for SCID, so the T cells may come from the graft donor. CDR3 DNA sequence: TGTGCCAGCAGTGCGGCCGGGACTAGCTATGATGAGCAGTTCTTC. Translation: CASSAAGTSYDEQFF.